The sequence of this T cell receptor (beta chain) was determined in a study of T-cell reconstitution after alpha-beta-depleted transplantation in children. As it was prepared, the TCRbeta library received unique molecular identifiers. MiXCR, applied by TCRdb to the PCR reads, yields one record per CDR3 protein. Of 350,000 to 400,000 distinct CDR3 sequences in the sample, around 20% are singletons; the top ten hold 3% to 4%. This CDR3 has 21 amino acids. The ends lost 0 bases at V and 3 bases at J; junction bases unmatched: 16. Germline CDR1 is SGHRS and CDR2 is YFSETQ. Sequenced here: PBMCs from the stem cell graft donor, sampled from the stem cell graft. This chain links TRBV5-1 with TRBJ2-6, with 9 bases lining up with TRBD2. The source of this sequence is a human donor who donated a stem cell graft to a child with acute myeloid leukemia. CDR3 nucleotides: TGCGCCAGCAGCTTGGATCTAGCGGGATATTTCTTGGGCGTTGGGGCCAACGTCCTGACTTTC. Its translation is CASSLDLAGYFLGVGANVLTF.